This T cell receptor (beta chain) originates from a study of cytomegalovirus exposure and HLA in healthy donors. Overall study context: The approximately 670 first-cohort repertoires shared a platform with the approximately 110 validation repertoires, as reported in a later analysis. Findings and limits, study-wide: According to the study, around 180 TCR beta chains were cytomegalovirus-associated. Confirmation in vitro established that a few CMV-associated chains were specific for CMV antigens.

This table comes from immunoSEQ multiplex PCR, and its TCRdb copy is limited to in-frame clones, with some not included. The sample consists of some 99,000 clones, more than 70% of them appearing once. The donors were part of the validation cohort of 120 subjects. That cohort was separate from the first cohort, which comprised 500 to 700 subjects. The germline V gene encodes CDR1 SGDLS and CDR2 YYNGEE. The CDR3 has 16 residues. V shed 4 bases and J 3 bases; nucleotides not matched to a gene: 11. On this clone: The target antigen is unknown.

The TCR originated in a woman aged 18-29 years in good health and CMV-seronegative. The chain carries TRBV9 and TRBJ2-3, with 7 bases that match TRBD2. Input material: PBMCs. The CDR3 DNA reads as TGTGCCAGCAGCCCACCGAGCGGGACGGTAACAGATACGCAGTATTTT. Its protein product is CASSPPSGTVTDTQYF.